This record looks at one T cell receptor beta chain sequence and its context. Its matching antigen is unknown. Germline and junction disagree at one end, which may indicate a read error. This record comes from a study of OX40 agonist ivuxolimab in advanced cancers. Whole-study context: Patients with prior anti-PD-1, anti-PD-L1 or anti-CTLA-4 therapy were eligible; less than 50% had some. Findings of the study overall: Relative to CD4+, CD8+ T cells held more expanded clones on average.

Clones were read by immunoSEQ multiplex PCR, and TCRdb kept only the in-frame ones, dropping some. The sample has approximately 92,000 clones, around 95% seen once. This CDR3 has 14 residues. Germline V gives CDR1 SGHTS, CDR2 YDEGEE. A history of autoimmune disease or systemic immunosuppression excluded patients. The V call is TRBV5-8, the J call TRBJ2-2, with a tentative D call TRBD1 (6 bases). The clonotype comes from an adult with an advanced solid tumor such as melanoma, head and neck, liver or kidney cancer. Here the sequenced sample was CD4+ or CD8+ T cells sorted from blood, taken in a trial of the OX40 agonist ivuxolimab. The CDR3 spells CASTLGQEAGELFF. The DNA of the CDR3 is TGTGCCAGCACCTTGGGACAAGAGGCCGGGGAGCTGTTTTTT.